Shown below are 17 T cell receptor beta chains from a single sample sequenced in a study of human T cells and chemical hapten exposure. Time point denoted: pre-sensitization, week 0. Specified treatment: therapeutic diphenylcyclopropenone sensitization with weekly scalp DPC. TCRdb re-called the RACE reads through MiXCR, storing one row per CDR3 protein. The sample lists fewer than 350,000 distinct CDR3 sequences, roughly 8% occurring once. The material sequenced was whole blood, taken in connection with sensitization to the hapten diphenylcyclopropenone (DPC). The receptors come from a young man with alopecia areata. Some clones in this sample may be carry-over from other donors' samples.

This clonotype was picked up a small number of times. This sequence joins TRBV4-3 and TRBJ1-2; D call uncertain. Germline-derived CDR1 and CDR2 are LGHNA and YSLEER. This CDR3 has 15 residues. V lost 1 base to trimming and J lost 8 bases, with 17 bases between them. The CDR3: CASSQAPAGSFGYTF. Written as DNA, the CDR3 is TGCGCCAGCAGCCAAGCCCCGGCCGGTTCTTTCGGCTACACCTTC.

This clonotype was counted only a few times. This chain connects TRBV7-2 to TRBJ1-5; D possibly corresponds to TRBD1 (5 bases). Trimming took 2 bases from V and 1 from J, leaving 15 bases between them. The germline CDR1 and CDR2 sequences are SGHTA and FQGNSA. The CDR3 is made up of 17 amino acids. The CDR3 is CASSLFPGPKSNQPQHF. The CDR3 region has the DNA TGTGCCAGCAGCTTATTTCCGGGGCCCAAGAGCAATCAGCCCCAGCATTTT.

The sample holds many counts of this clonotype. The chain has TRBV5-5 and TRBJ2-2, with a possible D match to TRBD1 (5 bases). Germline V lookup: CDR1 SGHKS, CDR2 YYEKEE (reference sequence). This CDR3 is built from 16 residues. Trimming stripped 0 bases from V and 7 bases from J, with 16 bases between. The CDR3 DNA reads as TGTGCCAGCAGCTTGGCCCCCAGGGTAGAGATCGGGGAGCTGTTTTTT. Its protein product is CASSLAPRVEIGELFF.

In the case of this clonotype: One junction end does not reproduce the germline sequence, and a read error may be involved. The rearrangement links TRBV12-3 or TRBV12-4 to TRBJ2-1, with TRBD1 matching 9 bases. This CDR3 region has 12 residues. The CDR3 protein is CASSLAGTGSIF. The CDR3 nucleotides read TGTGCCAGCAGTTTAGCCGGGACAGGGAGTATCTTC.

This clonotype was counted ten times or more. In DNA, the CDR3 is TGCAGTGCTAGTTTAGGGGGCGCTGGGGCCAACGTCCTGACTTTC. As protein: CSASLGGAGANVLTF. The chain combines TRBV20-1 with TRBJ2-6; 7 positions match TRBD1. The CDR3 has 15 residues. V lost 3 bases, J lost 2 bases, and 4 bases stayed unmatched. Germline V gene sequence: CDR1 DFQATT, CDR2 SNEGSKA (reference sequence).

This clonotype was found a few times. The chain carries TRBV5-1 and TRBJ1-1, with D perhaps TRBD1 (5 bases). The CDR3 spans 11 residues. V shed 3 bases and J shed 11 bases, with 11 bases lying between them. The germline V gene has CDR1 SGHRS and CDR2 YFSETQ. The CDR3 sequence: CASSSGQRAFF. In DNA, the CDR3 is TGCGCCAGCAGCTCGGGGCAGAGGGCTTTCTTT.

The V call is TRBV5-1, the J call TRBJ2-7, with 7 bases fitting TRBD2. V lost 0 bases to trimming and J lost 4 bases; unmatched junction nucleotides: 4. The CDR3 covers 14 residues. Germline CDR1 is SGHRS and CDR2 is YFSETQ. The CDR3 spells CASSLGEGVYEQYV. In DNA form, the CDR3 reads TGCGCCAGCAGCTTGGGGGAGGGCGTATACGAGCAGTACGTC.

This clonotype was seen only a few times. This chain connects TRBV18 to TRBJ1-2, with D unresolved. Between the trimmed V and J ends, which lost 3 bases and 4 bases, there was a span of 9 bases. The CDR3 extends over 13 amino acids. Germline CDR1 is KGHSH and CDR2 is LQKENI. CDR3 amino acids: CASSPEGPYGYTF. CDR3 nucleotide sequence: TGTGCCAGCTCACCTGAAGGACCCTATGGCTACACCTTC.

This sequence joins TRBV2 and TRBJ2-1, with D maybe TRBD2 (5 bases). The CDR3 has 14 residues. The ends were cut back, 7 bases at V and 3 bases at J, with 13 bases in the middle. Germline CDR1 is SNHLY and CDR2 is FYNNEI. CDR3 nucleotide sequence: TGTGCCAGCAAGCGGACCCCGGACTACAATGAGCAGTTCTTC. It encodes CASKRTPDYNEQFF.

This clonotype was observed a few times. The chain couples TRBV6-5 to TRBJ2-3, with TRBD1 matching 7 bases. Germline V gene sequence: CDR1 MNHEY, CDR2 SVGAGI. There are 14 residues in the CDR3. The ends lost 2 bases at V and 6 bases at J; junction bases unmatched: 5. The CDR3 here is CASSYDRVFDTQYF. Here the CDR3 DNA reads TGTGCCAGCAGTTACGACAGGGTCTTTGATACGCAGTATTTT.

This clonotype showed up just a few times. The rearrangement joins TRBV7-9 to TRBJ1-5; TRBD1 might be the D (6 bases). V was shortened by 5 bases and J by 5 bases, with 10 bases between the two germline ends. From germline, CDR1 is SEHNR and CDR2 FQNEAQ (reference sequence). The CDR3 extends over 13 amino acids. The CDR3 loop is CASSGDRYQPQHF. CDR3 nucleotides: TGTGCCAGCAGCGGAGACAGGTATCAGCCCCAGCATTTT.

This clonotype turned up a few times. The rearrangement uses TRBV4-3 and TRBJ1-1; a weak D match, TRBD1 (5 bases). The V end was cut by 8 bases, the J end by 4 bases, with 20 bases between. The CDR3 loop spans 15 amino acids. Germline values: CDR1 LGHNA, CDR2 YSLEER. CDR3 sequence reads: CASGPRQTQPTEAFF. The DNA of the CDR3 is TGCGCCAGCGGGCCCCGACAGACCCAGCCCACTGAAGCTTTCTTT.

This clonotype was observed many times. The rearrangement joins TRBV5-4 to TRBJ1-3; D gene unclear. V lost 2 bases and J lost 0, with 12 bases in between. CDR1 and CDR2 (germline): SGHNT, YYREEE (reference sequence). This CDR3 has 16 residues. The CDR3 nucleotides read TGTGCCAGCAGCTTCCCGGCCGGGGTCTCTGGAAACACCATATATTTT. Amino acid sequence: CASSFPAGVSGNTIYF.

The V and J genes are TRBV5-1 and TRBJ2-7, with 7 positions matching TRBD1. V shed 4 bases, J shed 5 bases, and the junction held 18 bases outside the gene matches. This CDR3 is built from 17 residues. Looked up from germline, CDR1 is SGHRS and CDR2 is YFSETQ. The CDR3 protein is CASSRTPDRETPDEQYF. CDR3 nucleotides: TGCGCCAGCAGCAGAACCCCTGACAGGGAAACGCCAGACGAGCAGTACTTC.

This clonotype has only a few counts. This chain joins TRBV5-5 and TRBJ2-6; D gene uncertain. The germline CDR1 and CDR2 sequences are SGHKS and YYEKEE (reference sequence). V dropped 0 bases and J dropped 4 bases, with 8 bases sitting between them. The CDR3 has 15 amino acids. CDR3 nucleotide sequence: TGTGCCAGCAGCTTGGTCGTGGTCGGGGCCAACGTCCTGACTTTC. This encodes CASSLVVVGANVLTF.

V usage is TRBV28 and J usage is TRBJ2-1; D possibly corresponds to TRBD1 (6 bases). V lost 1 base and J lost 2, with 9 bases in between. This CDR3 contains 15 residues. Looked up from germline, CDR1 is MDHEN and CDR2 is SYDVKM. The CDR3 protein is CASSLLDRPYNEQFF. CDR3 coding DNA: TGTGCCAGCAGTTTATTGGACAGACCCTACAATGAGCAGTTCTTC.

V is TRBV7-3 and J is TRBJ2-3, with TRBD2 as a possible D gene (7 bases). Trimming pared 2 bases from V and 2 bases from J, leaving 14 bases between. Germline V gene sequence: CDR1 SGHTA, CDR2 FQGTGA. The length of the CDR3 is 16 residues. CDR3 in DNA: TGTGCCAGCAGCTTAGGGAGGGACACAGCCACAGATACGCAGTATTTT. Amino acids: CASSLGRDTATDTQYF.